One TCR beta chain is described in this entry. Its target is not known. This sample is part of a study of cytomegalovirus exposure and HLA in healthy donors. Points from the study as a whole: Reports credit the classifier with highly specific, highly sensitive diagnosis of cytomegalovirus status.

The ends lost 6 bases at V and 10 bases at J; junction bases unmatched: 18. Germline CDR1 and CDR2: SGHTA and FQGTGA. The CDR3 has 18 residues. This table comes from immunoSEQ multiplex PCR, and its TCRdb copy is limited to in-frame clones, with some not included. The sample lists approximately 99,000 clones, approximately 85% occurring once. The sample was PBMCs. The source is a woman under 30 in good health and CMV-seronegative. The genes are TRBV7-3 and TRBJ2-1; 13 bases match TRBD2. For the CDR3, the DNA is TGTGCCAGCAGTTCGGTAGGAACGACTAGCGGGGGGAGACGGGAGCAGTTCTTC. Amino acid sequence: CASSSVGTTSGGRREQFF.